The T cell receptor (beta chain) described here comes from a study of OX40 agonist ivuxolimab in advanced cancers. Some clones are missing from TCRdb's copy, which holds only in-frame ones; the method was immunoSEQ multiplex PCR. The data contain 90,000 to 120,000 clones, 75% to 95% of them singletons. Study-wide results and limits: At 0.1 to 3.0 mg/kg, CD4+ and CD8+ blood T cells expanded clonally by week 6.

Worth noting for this clone: Its antigen remains unknown.

The source of this sequence is an adult with an advanced solid tumor such as melanoma, head and neck, liver or kidney cancer. Here the sequenced sample was CD4+ or CD8+ T cells sorted from blood, taken in a trial of the OX40 agonist ivuxolimab.

CDR3 sequence reads: CASSLVGTQYF. As DNA, the CDR3 is TGTGCCAGCAGCTTAGTCGGGACCCAGTACTTC. The V call is TRBV7-8, the J call TRBJ2-5, with D unresolved. In germline, CDR1 is SGHVS, CDR2 FQNEAQ. V was cut by 1 base and J by 7 bases, with 4 bases left in between. This CDR3 spans 11 amino acids.